The clone carrying this T cell receptor beta chain was seen a single time. Antigen unknown. This entry comes from a study of radiotherapy plus CTLA-4 blockade in lung cancer. The wider study: Of the patients, 18% showed objective responses and about 30% attained disease control.

V was clipped by 1 base and J by 1 base, with 10 bases between them. This CDR3 has 15 amino acids. Per germline, CDR1 SGHTA and CDR2 FQGNSA. Study-wide results and caveats: The authors reported that early blood T cell clone dynamics, with interferon-beta, best predicted response. Once radiotherapy plus ipilimumab had been given, TCR clones derived from tumor expanded in blood.

People whose metastatic non-small-cell lung cancer was chemo-refractory got focal radiation along with CTLA-4 blockade by ipilimumab. This table comes from immunoSEQ multiplex PCR, and its TCRdb copy is limited to in-frame clones, with some not included. The sample holds about 38,000 clones, 70% to 75% seen once. The J gene is TRBJ1-1, the V gene TRBV7-2; D call uncertain. The sequence derives from a human donor with non-small cell lung cancer who had stable disease on radiotherapy plus ipilimumab. This material consisted of peripheral blood, taken from a patient treated with radiotherapy plus ipilimumab. The CDR3 DNA sequence: TGTGCCAGCAGCTTAGGGTCCGGCGGGAACACTGAAGCTTTCTTT. Translating it yields CASSLGSGGNTEAFF. The full variable domain, its missing parts supplied by reference TRBV7-2 and TRBJ1-1, is GAGVSQSPSNKVTEKGKDVELRCDPISGHTALYWYRQSLGQGLEFLIYFQGNSAPDKSGLPSDRFSAERTGGSVSTLTIQRTQQEDSAVYLCASSLGSGGNTEAFFGQGTRLTVV.